Included here is one T cell receptor (beta chain) sequence, with context. This record belongs to a study of blood T cell repertoires in COVID-19. At the level of the study: The cDNA or gDNA used as material had been derived from T cells, B-cell-depleted T cells, or PBMCs.

Trimming shortened V by 4 bases and J by 4 bases, and 17 bases separated the two germline ends. The CDR3 is 16 amino acids. From germline, CDR1 is SGHTS and CDR2 YDEGEE. Original data processing: Quantification of nucleated cells was approximated via reference gene primer amplification. Only in-frame clones appear in the TCRdb table, and some are missing; sequencing was by immunoSEQ multiplex PCR. Clone size and the V and J calls come from that table; the DNA yielded D and trimming. The sample lists about 170,000 clones, around 82% occurring once. This receptor was obtained from a woman of 80 years or more with acute or convalescent COVID-19. The chain employs TRBV5-8 and TRBJ1-4; a weak D match, TRBD1 (6 bases). Sequencing was carried out using peripheral blood. Here the CDR3 reads CASSRIPQGYNEKLFF. The CDR3 nucleotides are TGTGCCAGCAGCCGCATTCCACAGGGTTATAATGAAAAACTGTTTTTT.